Sequencing of this T cell receptor beta chain was carried out in a study of regulatory T cells in long-lasting Graves disease (dated by TCRdb to the early 2020s). For the wider study: Persistent Graves' disease was defined as persistently positive TSH receptor autoantibodies together with antithyroid drug treatment for over 5 years. The study was registered as a clinical trial and conducted in China. This study used TCR sequencing and RNA sequencing of peripheral blood to compare persistent Graves' disease patients against newly diagnosed Graves' disease patients. A total of about 35 samples underwent TCR sequencing: some 13 from persistent and approximately 20 from newly diagnosed Graves' disease patients. In the clinical cohort, patients with persistent Graves' disease had used antithyroid drugs for an average of around 9.9 years. Broader findings and caveats from the paper: Only the TCR beta chain was sequenced and analyzed. TRBV28, TRBJ1-2 and TRBJ2-5 were preferentially used in persistent disease, while TRBV20-1 and TRBJ2-1 were favored in newly diagnosed disease. Peripheral blood alone was examined, since thyroid tissue, which constituted the primary lesion, could not be accessed. Compared with newly diagnosed patients, persistent Graves' disease patients had lower TCR Shannon entropy and fewer highly expanded clones, which suggests clonal expansion. Persistent patients shared more public clonotypes among themselves (roughly 2,700) than newly diagnosed patients did (approximately 970). As a limitation, the authors acknowledged that the small sample size may reduce accuracy.

This clonotype was seen repeatedly, ten times or more. Its recognized antigen is unknown. Per-nucleotide qualities are absent, and no much larger clonotype sits a single base away. This sample's time point label indicates: persistent/refractory GD, antithyroid drugs over 5 years with positive TRAb. RNA was extracted from PBMCs in TRIzol for both TCR sequencing and RNA sequencing. The diagnosis of Graves' disease was made according to American Thyroid Association guidelines. Patients for the study were recruited at an endocrinology department in Xi'an, China. Each patient gave about 10 milliliters of peripheral blood, collected in an EDTA anticoagulant tube. Ficoll Paque Plus density gradient separation was used to isolate PBMCs, and no further T cell sorting was done. RNA quality was checked with an Agilent 2100 Bioanalyzer and agarose gel, and concentration with a NanoDrop 2000. Including the terminal cysteine and phenylalanine, the CDR3 comprises 16 residues. The read is trimmed to its CDR3 DNA, 48 bases read in frame from base 1. The germline V gene encodes CDR1 MDHEN and CDR2 SYDVKM. Clipping removes 2 bases from V and 5 bases from J, with 10 as the unmatched junction base count.

The receptor library was made with multiplex PCR. Sequencing was carried out with an Illumina HiSeq 4000. TCR beta libraries were built with iRepertoire HTBI primers and Arm-PCR amplification of CDR3 regions. Before sequencing, the PCR products underwent gel purification. In the paper's pipeline: A total of some 65 TRBV and approximately 15 TRBJ segments were identified across samples and were used for gene usage analysis of CDR3 amino acid clonotypes. COPE and FqMerger were used to merge the filtered high-quality paired reads into contigs. BLAST was used to align contigs to the IMGT TRBV, TRBD and TRBJ reference genes, and CDR3 was defined following IMGT. Clonotypes above 0.1% frequency were classified as highly expanded clones. Repertoire diversity was measured by Shannon entropy, and V-J evenness by the Gini coefficient. A clonotype found in more than one individual was treated as public. In-frame beta chains were kept once TCRdb had trimmed the public reads at Q25 with fastp and called clones with MiXCR. Records with the same CDR3 protein are collapsed into one entry carrying the most frequent genes and DNA. The V and J calls here are based on TCRdb, not the publication. The sample table lists under 350,000 distinct CDR3 sequences, 22% of them with a count of one. Roughly three fifths of the sample is taken by the ten largest.

Sample: peripheral blood mononuclear cells (PBMCs), taken when the disease was refractory, from a patient treated with antithyroid drugs. The V and J genes are TRBV28 and TRBJ2-5, with 8 bases matching TRBD2. The sequence was collected from a female donor with Graves disease. The nucleotide sequence reads as follows: TGTGCCAGCAGTTTACGGGCGGGGACTAGACAGGAGACCCAGTACTTC. It encodes CASSLRAGTRQETQYF.